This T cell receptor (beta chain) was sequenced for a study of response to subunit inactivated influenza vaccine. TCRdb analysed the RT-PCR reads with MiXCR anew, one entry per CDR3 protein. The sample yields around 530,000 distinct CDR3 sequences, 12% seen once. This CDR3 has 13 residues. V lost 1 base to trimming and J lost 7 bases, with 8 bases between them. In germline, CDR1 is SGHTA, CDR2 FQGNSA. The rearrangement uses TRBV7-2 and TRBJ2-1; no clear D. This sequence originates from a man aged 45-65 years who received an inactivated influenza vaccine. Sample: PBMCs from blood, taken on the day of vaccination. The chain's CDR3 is CASSLEPGNEQFF. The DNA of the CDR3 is TGTGCCAGCAGCTTAGAGCCAGGTAATGAGCAGTTCTTC.